This T cell receptor (beta chain) comes out of a study of cytomegalovirus exposure and HLA in healthy donors (TCRdb year 2017). Some background on the complete study: An earlier analysis of approximately 550 of the donors reported about 250 Gb of sequence data and around 120 million unique TCR beta sequences from about 179 million T cells. The later analysis used no new phenotypic data to find candidate immune exposures, relying instead on TCR beta sequences and their occurrence across donors. Across around 400 genotyped donors of the cohort, an average of about 240,000 unique TCR beta nucleotide sequences per donor were sequenced, and around 20% of those sequences were non-productive. Around 320 gigabases of sequencing data and tens of millions of unique TCR sequences were included in an early release covering under 650 HLA-typed donors. The study was designed to test whether signatures of past pathogen exposure could be identified by cataloging public T cell receptors. The number of donors typed differed by locus, with about 629-640 for A, B, C, DRB1 and DQB1, roughly 520 for DQA1, 606 for DPA1, and some 440 for DPB1. Among the approximately 400 genotyped donors, around 81% belonged to the genetic ancestry cluster associated with self-reported Caucasian donors. Both class I and class II loci were covered by HLA typing, at four-digit resolution. Genome-wide SNP genotypes for about 65% of the 666 donors were used in a later genetic analysis, which treated that subset as a discovery cohort. Using immunosequencing, the study profiled T cell repertoires from 666 subjects and related those repertoires to cytomegalovirus serostatus. All discovery cohort repertoires had been generated on a single sequencing platform. The study combined high-throughput TCR immunosequencing, statistical association of individual TCRs with disease status, and machine learning to predict cytomegalovirus infection status. Five DR-DQ haplotypes were treated as single units for association and clustering because of strong linkage in the cohort. Along with the roughly 610-subject first cohort, a separate validation cohort of some 130 different subjects was used. A later analysis re-analyzed previously published TCR beta repertoires from 550 to 700 donors and added high-resolution HLA genotyping to study TCR occurrence patterns. To decide whether each TCR beta V gene segment behaved as functional or pseudogenic, an earlier analysis of some 570 of the donors relied on high-throughput TCR beta sequencing. Donor age, sex, ethnicity and CMV serostatus were compiled together with the repertoire data.

From the cysteine up to the phenylalanine, the CDR3 has a length of 15 residues. Just CDR3 DNA is preserved here, 45 bases in frame from base 1. V gives up 4 bases and J gives up 2 bases, and the segment between their germline ends measures 11 bases. The germline V gene sets CDR1 to SNHLY and CDR2 to FYNNEI. The cohort was made up of 500 to 850 healthy bone marrow donors. All cohort members were sampled while nominally healthy, although unrecorded immune exposures were likely present. The donor was CMV seronegative and was included in the group of a few hundred seronegative cohort members. A peripheral blood sample was collected from each donor, and TCR beta sequencing was performed on peripheral blood mononuclear cells. Genomic DNA was extracted from the blood cell samples with the Qiagen DNeasy Blood Extraction Kit. This clone was recorded a few times. It has no known antigen specificity. No base quality information exists; no much larger clone differs at one position.

The library came from the immunoSEQ multiplex PCR assay. For the multiplex PCR, a mixture combining 60 forward primers for TCR Vbeta segments and 13 reverse primers for TCR Jbeta segments was used. A multiplex PCR assay on genomic DNA amplified the CDR3 region of rearranged TCR beta genes. The amplified TCR beta libraries were sequenced on the Illumina HiSeq System as 87-base-pair reads. On the study's bioinformatics: A later analysis tallied about 77 million unique TCR beta chains across the 666 repertoires, and approximately 11 million of those chains were shared by two or more donors. A nearest-neighbor algorithm error-corrected the raw reads and collapsed the reads into unique sequences, merging closely related sequences to remove PCR and sequencing errors. CDR3 sequences were aligned to IMGT reference sequences to assign V, D and J gene segments. For a sequence to be retained, a match of at least six nucleotides to both a V gene segment and a J gene segment was required. Rearrangements were classified as productive when the CDR3 lacked stop codons and remained in frame with V and J, and all other rearrangements were classified as non-productive. CDR3 was defined according to IMGT convention as the region running from the second conserved V-encoded cysteine to the conserved J-encoded phenylalanine. In an earlier analysis of roughly 610 of the donors, sequences lacking an unambiguous match to a single V gene segment were excluded. In an earlier analysis of several hundred of the donors, V segments were called functional above 56.7% productive rearrangements and were called segregating when the between-donor standard deviation exceeded 5%. A statistical classification framework was built for diagnosing cytomegalovirus status from the catalog of TCR beta chain sequences. V and J gene assignment, in a later analysis, came from comparing TCR nucleotide sequences with IMGT/GENE-DB human TR gene sequences. Using the TCRdist pipeline, a later analysis assigned CDR3 sequences along with most-parsimonious VDJ recombination scenarios. In a later analysis, each TCR beta chain was defined by its CDR3 amino acid sequence together with its V-gene family, and reads without a unique V-gene family were excluded. As a way to deal with suspected cross-contamination and a sequencing artifact, a later analysis dropped roughly 620 nucleotide sequences that were highly shared and had low generation probability. A later analysis calculated a clonal expansion index for each public chain from normalized within-repertoire ranks of inferred template counts. A later analysis computed generation probabilities with a VDJ recombination model fitted to out-of-frame rearrangements, and checked the results against IGoR. Hypergeometric tests were used in a later analysis to score TCR-TCR, TCR-HLA and TCR-CMV co-occurrence, with a repertoire-size bias correction applied to the TCR pairs. In a later analysis, false discovery rates were estimated by permuting HLA or CMV assignments 20 times. In a later analysis, co-occurring TCRs were grouped using DBSCAN, with TCRdist sequence similarity added in when clustering inside HLA-allele-positive subsets. Repertoires with fewer than 30,000 or more than 120,000 public chains were left out of co-occurrence clustering, as were four to six repertoires with anomalous nucleotide sharing. TCRdb's version of the immuneACCESS table is confined to in-frame rearrangements and falls short of the full clone set. An unresolved V gene accounts for under half of the shortfall where checked; the remainder is of unknown origin. The V and J calls and clone size are taken from that table; D and trimming were inferred from the DNA. The sample contains 120,000 to 150,000 clones, just under 70% of them found a single time. Around 4.7% of the sample is held by the ten biggest clonotypes.

What the research found in general, with its limitations: In a later genetic analysis, fewer N-insertions in productive TCRs were reported among donors in an Asian-associated ancestry cluster than the roughly 640-donor mean. In a later analysis, most CMV-associated TCR beta chains were found to appear HLA-restricted, with HLA associations seemingly driven largely by CMV exposure. In a later analysis, the rate of TCR association differed among HLA loci, with DRB1 alleles having the most associated TCRs and HLA-C alleles having the fewest. Because HLA typing was unavailable for some donors at each locus, only the typed subset was used in association tests. Across donors, most TCR sequences were observed very rarely, whereas some public TCRs were present in many individuals. A later genetic analysis associated a missense DCLRE1C variant with V-gene and J-gene trimming of TCR beta chains, and an independent cohort replicated the association. A few of the identified cytomegalovirus-associated TCR beta chains were confirmed in vitro to be specific for cytomegalovirus antigens. Because counts were too low, seventeen rarely observed V segments, including chromosome 9 orphons, were left out of the earlier analysis of roughly 600 of the donors. This cohort had only TCR beta chains sequenced, and the lack of alpha or paired-chain data limited which features could be detected. A further reported finding was that TCR beta sequences accurately predicted the HLA-A and HLA-B alleles for most subjects in the first cohort. The authors suggested that the approach could potentially be generalized to other disease states and immunological phenotypes. A cluster of highly shared sequence variants was judged likely to represent a technical artifact of the sequencing pipeline. Assigning TCR associations to individual alleles was difficult when HLA alleles, especially DR and DQ, strongly co-occurred. At a false discovery rate of 0.05, a later analysis linked some 18,000 TCR beta sequences to specific HLA alleles. Some IMGT-functional V segments, including TRBV6-2 and TRBV6-3, could not be distinguished by the 87-base-pair reads and were therefore excluded. For the cohort, immune exposure information was limited to CMV serostatus. In a later analysis, HLA-associated TCR beta chains were found to be more clonally expanded and to have lower generation probabilities than equally common non-associated chains. The classifier was reported to diagnose cytomegalovirus status with high specificity and sensitivity in both the original and validation cohorts. Broadly in line with IMGT annotations, most TCR beta V segments showed up in productive rearrangements about 87% or about 30% of the time in an earlier analysis of approximately 600 of the donors. In the study, 150 to 200 TCR beta chains were listed as associated with cytomegalovirus. Roughly uniform sequencing depth across donors was assumed in presence/absence analyses, although this assumption may not hold. In a later analysis, several top co-occurrence clusters were reported to appear linked to parvovirus B19, influenza, CMV and Epstein-Barr virus. Correlated functional status among segregating V segments might be attributable to linkage disequilibrium, but an unknown experimental factor could not be ruled out.

The rearranged chain carries TRBV2 and TRBJ1-4; TRBD1 is possibly the D segment (6 matching bases). The sample was PBMCs. This receptor was taken from a man between 60 and 75 years old in good health and CMV-seronegative. The sequenced DNA is TGTGCCAGCAGTGTGGACAGCCCTACTAATGAAAAACTGTTTTTT. It encodes CASSVDSPTNEKLFF.